This T cell receptor beta chain was profiled in a study of cytomegalovirus exposure and HLA in healthy donors. Deletions cut 7 bases from V and 3 bases from J, with 18 bases between. Germline V CDR1 and CDR2: SNHLY, FYNNEI. The CDR3 totals 16 residues. In the PCR, 60 Vbeta and 13 Jbeta primers were used. Sequencing was performed with immunoSEQ multiplex PCR; in TCRdb, only in-frame clones are kept and a portion is missing. The sample consists of roughly 150,000 clones, roughly 75% of them appearing once. In the case of this clone: The same CDR3 is also encoded by other DNA sequences in this sample.

The chain couples TRBV2 to TRBJ1-4, with D unclear. Sequenced: PBMCs. This receptor was taken from a man aged 18 to 29 in good health and CMV-seropositive. The CDR3 is CASTLHPGKPNEKLFF. The CDR3 DNA reads as TGTGCCAGCACGCTTCACCCGGGGAAACCTAATGAAAAACTGTTTTTT.